A single TCR beta chain is shown here with its context. Its antigen is not known. With 4 bases removed from V and 2 bases from J, the gap between germline ends came to 9 bases. The V gene's germline CDR1 is MGHRA and CDR2 YSYEKL. The CDR3 length is 14 residues. The sample belongs to a study of graft-versus-host responses after intestinal transplantation. Study in general: Tacrolimus and steroids were given for two to three years to all recipients after anti-thymocyte globulin induction.

The repertoire was sequenced with immunoSEQ multiplex PCR; TCRdb's copy has only in-frame clones and lacks some. The table has more than 20,000 clones, around 78% seen once. Findings and caveats of the study: Among circulating GvH clones, peak levels were associated with early post-transplant declines in HvG clones. GvH clones detected in recipient marrow included some appearing first in ileum or blood.

This chain joins TRBV4-1 and TRBJ2-1, with a tentative D call TRBD1 (6 bases). The sample was PBMCs, taken 28 days after intestinal transplant. The receptor's source is a human patient who received an intestinal transplant, so some T cells may come from the graft donor. The CDR3 region is CASSPTGAYNEQFF. CDR3 nucleotides: TGCGCCAGCAGCCCGACAGGAGCCTACAATGAGCAGTTCTTC.